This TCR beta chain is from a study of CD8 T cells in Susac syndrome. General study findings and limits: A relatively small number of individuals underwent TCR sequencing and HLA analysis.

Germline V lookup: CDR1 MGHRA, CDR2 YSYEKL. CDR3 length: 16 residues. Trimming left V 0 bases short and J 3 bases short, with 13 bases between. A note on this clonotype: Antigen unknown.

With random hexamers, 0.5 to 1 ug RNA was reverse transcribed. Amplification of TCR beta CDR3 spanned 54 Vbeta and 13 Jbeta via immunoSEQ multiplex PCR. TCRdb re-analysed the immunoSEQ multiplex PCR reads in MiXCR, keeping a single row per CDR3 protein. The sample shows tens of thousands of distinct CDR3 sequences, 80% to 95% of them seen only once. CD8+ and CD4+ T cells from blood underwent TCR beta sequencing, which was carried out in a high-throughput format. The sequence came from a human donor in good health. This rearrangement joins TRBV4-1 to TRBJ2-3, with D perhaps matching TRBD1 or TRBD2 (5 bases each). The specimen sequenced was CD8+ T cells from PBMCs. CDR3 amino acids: CASSQDMGEFTDTQYF. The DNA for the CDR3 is TGCGCCAGCAGCCAAGATATGGGGGAGTTTACAGATACGCAGTATTTT.